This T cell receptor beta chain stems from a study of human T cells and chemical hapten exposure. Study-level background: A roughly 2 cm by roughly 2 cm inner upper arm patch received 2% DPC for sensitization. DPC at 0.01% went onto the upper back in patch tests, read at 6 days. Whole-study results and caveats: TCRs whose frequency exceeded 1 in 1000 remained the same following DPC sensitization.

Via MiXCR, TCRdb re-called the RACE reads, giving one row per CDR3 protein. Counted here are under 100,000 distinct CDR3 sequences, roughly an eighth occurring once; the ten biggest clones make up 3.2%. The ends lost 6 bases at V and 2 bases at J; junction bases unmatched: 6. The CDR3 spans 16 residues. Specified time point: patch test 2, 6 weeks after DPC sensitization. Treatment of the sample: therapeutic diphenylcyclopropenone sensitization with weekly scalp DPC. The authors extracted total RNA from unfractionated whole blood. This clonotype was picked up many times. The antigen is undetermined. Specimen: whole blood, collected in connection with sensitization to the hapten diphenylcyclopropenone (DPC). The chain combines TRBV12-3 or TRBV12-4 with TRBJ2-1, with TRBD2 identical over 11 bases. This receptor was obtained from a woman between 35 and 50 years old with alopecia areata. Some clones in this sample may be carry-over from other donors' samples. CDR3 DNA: TGTGCCAGCAGATTGACTAGCGGGGATGCCTACAATGAGCAGTTCTTC. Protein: CASRLTSGDAYNEQFF.